This T cell receptor beta chain was captured in a study of blood T cell repertoires in COVID-19. At the level of the study: The United States, Italy and Spain provided the acute and convalescent COVID-19 samples. Sources were T cells, B-cell-depleted T cells, or PBMCs; the material itself was cDNA or gDNA.

The CDR3 has 13 amino acids. Germline V gives CDR1 KGHDR, CDR2 SFDVKD. The V gene lost 4 bases and the J gene lost 3 bases, with 8 bases spanning the gap. In the original workflow: Amplification with reference gene primers provided the estimates of nucleated cell counts. Clones were sequenced by immunoSEQ multiplex PCR, and TCRdb holds only the in-frame ones, with some missing. For V, J and clone size, that table is used; D and trimming come from the DNA. The table includes over 75,000 clones, roughly 90% detected once. The chain employs TRBV24-1 and TRBJ2-5; weak D call: TRBD1 (5 bases). The TCR originated in a human donor with active COVID-19. The donor label of this sample is uncertain. Sample: peripheral blood. The CDR3 DNA follows: TGTGCCACCAGTGAGGGGCCCAAAGAGACCCAGTACTTC. It translates to CATSEGPKETQYF.